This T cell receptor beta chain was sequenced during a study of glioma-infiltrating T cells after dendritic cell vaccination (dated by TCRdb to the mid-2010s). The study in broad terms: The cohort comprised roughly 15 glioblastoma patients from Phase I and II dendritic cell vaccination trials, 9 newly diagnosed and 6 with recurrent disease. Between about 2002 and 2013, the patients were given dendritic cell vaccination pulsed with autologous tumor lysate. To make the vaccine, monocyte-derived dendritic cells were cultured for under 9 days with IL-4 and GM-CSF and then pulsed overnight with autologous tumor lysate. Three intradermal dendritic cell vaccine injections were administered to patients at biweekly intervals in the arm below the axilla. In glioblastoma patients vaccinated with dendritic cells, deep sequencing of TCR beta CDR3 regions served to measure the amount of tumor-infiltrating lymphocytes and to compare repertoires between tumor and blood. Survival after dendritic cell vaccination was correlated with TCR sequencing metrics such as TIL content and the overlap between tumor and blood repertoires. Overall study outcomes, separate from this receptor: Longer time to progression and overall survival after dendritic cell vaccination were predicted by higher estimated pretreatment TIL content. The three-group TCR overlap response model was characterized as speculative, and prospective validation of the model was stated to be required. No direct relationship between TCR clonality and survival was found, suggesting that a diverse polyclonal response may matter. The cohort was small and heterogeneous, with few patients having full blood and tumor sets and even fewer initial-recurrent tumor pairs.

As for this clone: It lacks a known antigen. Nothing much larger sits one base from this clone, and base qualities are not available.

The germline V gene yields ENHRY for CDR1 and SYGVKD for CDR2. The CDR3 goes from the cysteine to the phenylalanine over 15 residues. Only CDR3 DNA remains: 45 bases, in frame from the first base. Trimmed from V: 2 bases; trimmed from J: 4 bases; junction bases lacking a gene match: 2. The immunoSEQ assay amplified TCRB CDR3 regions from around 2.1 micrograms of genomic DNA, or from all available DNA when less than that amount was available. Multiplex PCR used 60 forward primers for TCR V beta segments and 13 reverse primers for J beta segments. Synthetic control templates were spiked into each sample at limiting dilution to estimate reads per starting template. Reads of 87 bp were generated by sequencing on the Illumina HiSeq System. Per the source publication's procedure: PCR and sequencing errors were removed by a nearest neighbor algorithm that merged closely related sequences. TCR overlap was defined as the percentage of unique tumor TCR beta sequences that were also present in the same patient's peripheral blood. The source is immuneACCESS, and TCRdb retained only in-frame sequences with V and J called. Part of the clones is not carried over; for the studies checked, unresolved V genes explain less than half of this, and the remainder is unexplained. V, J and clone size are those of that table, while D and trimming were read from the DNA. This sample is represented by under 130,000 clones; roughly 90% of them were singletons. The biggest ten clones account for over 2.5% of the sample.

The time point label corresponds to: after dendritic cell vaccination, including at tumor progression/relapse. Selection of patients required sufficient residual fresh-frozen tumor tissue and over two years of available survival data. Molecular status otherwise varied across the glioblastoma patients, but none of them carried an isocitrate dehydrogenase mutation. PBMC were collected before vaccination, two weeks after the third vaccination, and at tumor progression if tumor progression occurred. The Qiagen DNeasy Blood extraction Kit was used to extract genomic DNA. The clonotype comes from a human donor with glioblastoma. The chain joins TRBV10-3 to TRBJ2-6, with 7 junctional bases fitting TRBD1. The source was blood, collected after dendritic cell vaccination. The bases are TGTGCCATCAGTGAGACAGGGGTCGGGGCCAACGTCCTGACTTTC. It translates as CAISETGVGANVLTF.